This T cell receptor (beta chain) emerged from a study of graft-versus-host responses after intestinal transplantation. For the study at large: In this cohort, recipients had multivisceral, liver-intestinal, or isolated intestinal transplants.

Clones were read by immunoSEQ multiplex PCR, and TCRdb kept only the in-frame ones, dropping some. The repertoire holds 35,000 to 45,000 clones, about 93% seen once, with about 0.76% in the top ten. The V gene's germline CDR1 is SGDLS and CDR2 YYNGEE. There are 16 residues in the CDR3. V lost 3 bases to trimming and J lost 0 bases; unmatched junction nucleotides: 5. The material sequenced was PBMCs, taken 16 days after intestinal transplant. The V gene is TRBV9, the J gene TRBJ1-1, with 10 bases fitting TRBD1. The source of this sequence is a human patient who received an intestinal transplant, so some T cells may come from the graft donor. The CDR3 region is CASSAGQGLMNTEAFF. CDR3 DNA sequence: TGTGCCAGCAGCGCGGGACAGGGGCTTATGAACACTGAAGCTTTCTTT.